The 10 T cell receptor beta chains below were found in one sample sequenced in a study of cytomegalovirus exposure and HLA in healthy donors. Profiling relied on immunoSEQ multiplex PCR, and the TCRdb table lists in-frame clones only, not all of them. Of approximately 200,000 clones listed, over 65% are singletons. The specimen sequenced was PBMCs. These receptors were collected from a man between 18 and 29 years old in good health and CMV-seropositive.

This chain links TRBV11-2 with TRBJ1-5; 7 bases agree with TRBD1. CDR1 is SGHAT and CDR2 is FQNNGV in the germline V gene. The trim removed 5 bases at V and 7 bases at J, leaving 8 bases unmatched. The CDR3 contains 14 residues. CDR3 nucleotide sequence: TGTGCCAGCAGCACACAGGGGATAGGGCAGCCCCAGCATTTT. Amino acid sequence: CASSTQGIGQPQHF.

V is TRBV7-2 and J is TRBJ2-1, with 7 bases identical to TRBD2. V lost 1 base, J lost 7 bases, and 13 bases stayed unmatched. The CDR3 is 17 amino acids. In germline, CDR1 is SGHTA, CDR2 FQGNSA. CDR3 region: CASSLGRTRGIQNEQFF. CDR3 bases: TGTGCCAGCAGCTTAGGGAGGACTAGGGGAATTCAGAATGAGCAGTTCTTC. The full variable domain, rest sourced from reference TRBV7-2 and TRBJ2-1, is GAGVSQSPSNKVTEKGKDVELRCDPISGHTALYWYRQSLGQGLEFLIYFQGNSAPDKSGLPSDRFSAERTGGSVSTLTIQRTQQEDSAVYLCASSLGRTRGIQNEQFFGPGTRLTVL.

This clone was observed once. The chain couples TRBV27 to TRBJ1-1; 12 nucleotides match TRBD1. This CDR3 has 15 residues. Germline V gene sequence: CDR1 MNHEY, CDR2 SMNVEV (reference sequence). V lost 5 bases, J lost 6 bases, and 7 bases stayed unmatched. CDR3 sequence: CASSPQGQGAAEAFF. CDR3 sequence (DNA): TGTGCCAGCAGTCCTCAGGGACAGGGGGCAGCTGAAGCTTTCTTT.

The CDR3, as DNA: TGTGCCATCAGTGAGTCCACGGGCACAGATACGCAGTATTTT. This codes for CAISESTGTDTQYF. The chain uses TRBV10-3 and TRBJ2-3; D not resolved. Deletions cut 0 bases from V and 1 base from J, with 5 bases between. Germline assignment: CDR1 ENHRY and CDR2 SYGVKD. The CDR3 sequence is 14 residues long.

The chain uses TRBV11-3 and TRBJ1-2; no firm D call. V dropped 5 bases and J dropped 6 bases, with 10 bases sitting between them. This CDR3 comprises 12 residues. In germline, CDR1 is SGHNT, CDR2 YENEEA. CDR3 protein: CASSERGNGYTF. The CDR3 nucleotides read TGTGCCAGCAGCGAGAGAGGGAATGGCTACACCTTC.

This clone has a single count. The rearrangement links TRBV15 to TRBJ2-2; tentative D call: TRBD1 (7 bases). CDR1 and CDR2 from the germline V gene are LNHNV and YYDKDF (reference sequence). The ends were cut back, 3 bases at V and 4 bases at J, with 21 bases in the middle. The CDR3 has 18 amino acids. In DNA form, the CDR3 reads TGTGCCACCAGCAGTGACAGGGACGGGGGAGCGGTCACCGGGGAGCTGTTTTTT. It encodes CATSSDRDGGAVTGELFF.

The chain joins TRBV5-1 to TRBJ2-3; a weak D match, TRBD1 (5 bases). Germline CDR1 and CDR2: SGHRS and YFSETQ. Deletions cut 1 base from V and 1 base from J, with 7 bases between. The CDR3 covers 14 residues. The DNA of the CDR3 is TGCGCCAGCAGCTTGACGACAGGCACAGATACGCAGTATTTT. Residues: CASSLTTGTDTQYF.

This chain connects TRBV28 to TRBJ1-2; 10 nucleotides align to TRBD1. This CDR3 contains 13 residues. Germline V lookup: CDR1 MDHEN, CDR2 SYDVKM. V shed 2 bases, J shed 8 bases, and the junction held 2 bases outside the gene matches. The CDR3 nucleotides read TGTGCCAGCAGTTTAGGACAGGGGGGCGGCTACACCTTC. Its translation: CASSLGQGGGYTF.

The chain carries TRBV27 and TRBJ2-5; D possibly corresponds to TRBD2 (6 bases). The CDR3 covers 14 residues. Per germline, CDR1 MNHEY and CDR2 SMNVEV (reference sequence). V was clipped by 1 base and J by 5 bases, with 11 bases between them. In DNA form, the CDR3 reads TGTGCCAGCAGTTTATGGGGGGAGGCGGAGACCCAGTACTTC. This sequence encodes CASSLWGEAETQYF.

This clone was detected once. The CDR3 region is CSVMVRIQGKGIVYGYTF. In DNA form, the CDR3 reads TGCAGCGTCATGGTTAGGATACAGGGCAAGGGCATCGTCTATGGCTACACCTTC. J is TRBJ1-2 and V is TRBV29-1, with D possibly TRBD1 on 6 matching bases. From germline, CDR1 is SQVTM and CDR2 ANQGSEA. Trimming stripped 6 bases from V and 4 bases from J, with 30 bases between. The CDR3 is 18 amino acids.